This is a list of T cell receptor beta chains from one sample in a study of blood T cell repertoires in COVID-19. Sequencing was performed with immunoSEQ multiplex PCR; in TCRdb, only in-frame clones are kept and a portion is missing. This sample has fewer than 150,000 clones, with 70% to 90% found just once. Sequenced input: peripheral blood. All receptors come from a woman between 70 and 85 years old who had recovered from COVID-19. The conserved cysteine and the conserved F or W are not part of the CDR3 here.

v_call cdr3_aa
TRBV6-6 ASSYSPGLGYT
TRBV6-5 ASRDLGGPENIQY
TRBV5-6 ASSPQGGEAF
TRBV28 ASTRDKSYEQY
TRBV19 ASCERGSGGYT
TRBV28 ASSLGQLAKNIQY
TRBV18 ASSPRTGTKETQY
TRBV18 ASSLDRGDEQF
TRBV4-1 ASSQSQIYNSPLH
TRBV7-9 ASSPPPGTEKETQY
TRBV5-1 ASRMDGGDTQY
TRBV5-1 ASSGDLTGANTGELF
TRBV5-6 ASSFPTATNEKLF
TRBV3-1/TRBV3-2 ASSQGASGGTDTQY
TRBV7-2 ASTYLQPGQGYGYT
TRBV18 ASSPDTGTDTQY
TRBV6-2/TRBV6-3 ASSNRVDYGYT
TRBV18 ASSRGTGVNTEAF
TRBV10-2 ASAEGLSREKLF
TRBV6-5 ASSPGTANEKLF
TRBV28 ASSLAGAGQY
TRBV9 ASSAERGTGDYGYT
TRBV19 ASSIAEYSTDTQY
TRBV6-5 ASKAGLASDTQY
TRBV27 ASSYAGAYNEQF
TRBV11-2 ASSNRGGSYNEQF
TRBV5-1 ASTQGFVTGELF
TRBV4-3 ASSQAGPGSYGYT
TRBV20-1 SASGPYTYEQY